One sample yielded the 8 T cell receptor beta chains listed below, sequenced in a study of T cell responses to AZD1222 COVID-19 vaccine. Repertoires were generated with immunoSEQ multiplex PCR, while TCRdb's copy carries only in-frame clones and drops some. The sample records more than 80,000 clones, approximately 92% being singletons. The source was peripheral blood, collected 28 days after the second AZD1222 dose. The receptor source for this set is an adult who received the AZD1222 COVID-19 vaccine.

The rearrangement links TRBV7-2 to TRBJ1-4, with TRBD1 matching 7 bases. The CDR3 totals 13 residues. Germline assignment: CDR1 SGHTA and CDR2 FQGNSA. V was pared by 5 bases and J by 13 bases, with 10 bases of the junction left unmatched. This CDR3 reads CASSPDPGGRLFF. For the CDR3, the DNA is TGTGCCAGCAGCCCAGACCCAGGGGGAAGACTGTTTTTT.

This rearrangement joins TRBV7-9 to TRBJ2-2; TRBD2 matches 10 bases. Germline CDR1 is SEHNR and CDR2 is FQNEAQ (reference sequence). CDR3 length equals 16 residues. Trimming at V came to 6 bases and at J to 5 bases, leaving 9 bases not matched to a gene. The CDR3 sequence: CASSRTSGATTGELFF. Here the CDR3 DNA reads TGTGCCAGCAGTCGTACTAGCGGGGCAACGACCGGGGAGCTGTTTTTT.

On this clone itself: Within the sample, other DNA sequences also encode this same CDR3. The chain is built from TRBV7-2 and TRBJ1-2; the D gene is possibly TRBD1 (6 bases). CDR1 and CDR2 from the germline V gene are SGHTA and FQGNSA. V lost 5 bases and J lost 5, with 15 bases in between. The CDR3 length is 14 residues. CDR3 region: CASSPQTGLYGYTF. CDR3 sequence (DNA): TGTGCCAGCAGCCCTCAGACAGGACTATATGGCTACACCTTC.

The V call is TRBV6-5, the J call TRBJ1-1; D remains ambiguous. This CDR3 region has 11 residues. V was cut by 7 bases and J by 11 bases, with 14 bases left in between. Germline assignment: CDR1 MNHEY and CDR2 SVGAGI. The CDR3 DNA is TGTGCCAGCACCCTCGGGAGGCTGGCTTTCTTT. Translation: CASTLGRLAFF.

The chain combines TRBV19 with TRBJ2-1; 8 bases fit TRBD2. The CDR3 is 14 residues long. The V gene end was trimmed by 6 bases and the J gene end by 4 bases; junction bases not matched to a gene: 5. CDR1 is LNHDA, CDR2 SQIVND, per germline (reference sequence). The CDR3 nucleotides are TGTGCCAGTAGCCGGGAGGGGGGTTACAATGAGCAGTTCTTC. Its translation: CASSREGGYNEQFF.

The rearrangement joins TRBV20-1 to TRBJ1-3, with D possibly TRBD1 on 5 matching bases. CDR1 is DFQATT, CDR2 SNEGSKA, per germline (reference sequence). V shed 3 bases and J shed 3 bases, with 18 bases lying between them. The CDR3 is made up of 16 amino acids. The CDR3 nucleotides are TGCAGTGCTAGTTTAGGGGCAGGACAAAATGGAAACACCATATATTTT. It codes for CSASLGAGQNGNTIYF.

This chain links TRBV27 with TRBJ2-7, with 8 bases fitting TRBD1. Germline lookup yields CDR1 MNHEY and CDR2 SMNVEV (reference sequence). After removal of 3 bases from V and 6 bases from J, the junction contained 4 bases not matched to a gene. The CDR3 loop spans 13 amino acids. The CDR3 DNA sequence: TGTGCCAGCAGTTTGCAGGGGGCGGGCGAGCAGTACTTC. Translating it yields CASSLQGAGEQYF.

In DNA form, the CDR3 reads TGTGCCTGGAGTGTATCCTACGCCATATATTTT. It codes for CAWSVSYAIYF. The gene calls are TRBV30 and TRBJ1-3; D remains ambiguous. The CDR3 sequence is 11 residues long. The ends were cut back, 0 bases at V and 11 bases at J, with 8 bases in the middle. CDR1 and CDR2 from the germline V gene are GTSNPN and SVGIG (reference sequence).